This is a list of T cell receptor beta chains from one sample in a study of radiotherapy plus CTLA-4 blockade in lung cancer. Clones were sequenced by immunoSEQ multiplex PCR, and TCRdb holds only the in-frame ones, with some missing. The repertoire holds tens of thousands of clones, with about 80% as singletons. The specimen comprised peripheral blood, sampled from a patient treated with radiotherapy plus ipilimumab. The receptors were sampled from a human donor with non-small cell lung cancer who had a partial response to radiotherapy plus ipilimumab. The CDR3 runs from the conserved cysteine through the conserved F or W. D genes are given only for firm matches. Clone size is shown for a subset of rows, as once, few, many or a class of expanded clone.

TRBJ2-1	15	NA	TRBV19	NA	CASGLGGGTYNEQFF	TGTGCCAGTGGATTAGGGGGGGGAACCTACAATGAGCAGTTCTTC
TRBJ1-2	14	TRBD1	TRBV7-9	NA	CASSLRGGSLGYTF	TGTGCCAGCAGCTTAAGAGGGGGCTCCCTTGGCTACACCTTC
TRBJ1-4	17	NA	TRBV5-1	NA	CASSLNAGRGGNEKLFF	TGCGCCAGCAGCTTGAACGCAGGGAGGGGGGGGAATGAAAAACTGTTTTTT
TRBJ1-5	15	TRBD1	TRBV28	NA	CASSRQGSGGQPQHF	TGTGCCAGCAGTCGACAGGGGTCGGGAGGTCAGCCCCAGCATTTT
TRBJ1-5	16	NA	TRBV6-1	NA	CASSERGSGFNQPQHF	TGTGCCAGCAGTGAAAGGGGATCAGGGTTCAATCAGCCCCAGCATTTT
TRBJ1-4	20	NA	TRBV28	NA	CASSLYPSPGTSATNEKLFF	TGTGCCAGCAGTTTATACCCTAGTCCCGGGACAAGTGCAACTAATGAAAAACTGTTTTTT
TRBJ2-7	15	TRBD1	TRBV28	NA	CASSLTGGRMYEQYF	TGTGCCAGCAGTTTAACAGGGGGGAGAATGTACGAGCAGTACTTC
TRBJ2-3	15	TRBD2	TRBV5-1	NA	CASSLGFGGADTQYF	TGCGCCAGCAGCTTGGGGTTCGGGGGGGCAGATACGCAGTATTTT
TRBJ2-4	17	TRBD2	TRBV27	NA	CASSLGLAGLAKNIQYF	TGTGCCAGCAGTTTAGGGCTAGCGGGGTTAGCCAAAAACATTCAGTACTTC
TRBJ2-7	14	TRBD1	TRBV2	NA	CASTKGTGTYEQYF	TGTGCCAGCACTAAGGGGACAGGGACCTACGAGCAGTACTTC
TRBJ2-5	11	NA	TRBV20-1	NA	CSARAGETQYF	TGCAGTGCTAGAGCCGGGGAGACCCAGTACTTC
TRBJ1-2	14	NA	TRBV5-6	medium-sized	CASSLAGGAYGYTF	TGTGCCAGCAGCTTGGCGGGGGGCGCTTATGGCTACACCTTC
TRBJ1-1	15	NA	TRBV7-9	NA	CASSYPSLSGTEAFF	TGTGCCAGCAGCTACCCCTCTCTCTCGGGGACTGAAGCTTTCTTT
TRBJ1-1	17	TRBD1	TRBV19	NA	CASSINGQGVKNTEAFF	TGTGCCAGTAGTATCAACGGACAGGGGGTTAAGAACACTGAAGCTTTCTTT
TRBJ2-1	16	NA	TRBV5-1	NA	CASSLALGARGNEQFF	TGCGCCAGCAGCTTGGCCTTAGGGGCTCGGGGGAATGAGCAGTTCTTC
TRBJ2-2	16	TRBD1	TRBV28	few	CASSPRDRGKSGELFF	TGTGCCAGCAGTCCCAGGGACAGGGGGAAATCCGGGGAGCTGTTTTTT
TRBJ2-7	15	TRBD2	TRBV15	once	CATSGGGPSLYEQYF	TGTGCCACCAGCGGGGGGGGACCGTCTCTTTACGAGCAGTACTTC
TRBJ1-2	11	NA	TRBV4-2	NA	CATGSDYGYTF	TGTGCCACAGGGTCCGACTATGGCTACACCTTC
TRBJ2-3	15	TRBD2	TRBV19	NA	CASRQAGLRSDTQYF	TGTGCCAGTAGACAAGCGGGGCTACGATCGGATACGCAGTATTTT
TRBJ1-6	14	TRBD1	TRBV2	NA	CATRQGPYNSPLHF	TGTGCCACCAGACAGGGCCCCTATAATTCACCCCTCCACTTT
TRBJ1-4	16	TRBD1	TRBV5-1	NA	CASSAMNRGGNEKLFF	TGCGCCAGCAGCGCGATGAACAGGGGGGGTAATGAAAAACTGTTTTTT
TRBJ2-7	13	NA	TRBV13	NA	CASSFRDIYEQYF	TGTGCCAGCAGCTTCCGAGACATCTACGAGCAGTACTTC
TRBJ2-5	16	TRBD2	TRBV2	NA	CASLITPSGGPATQYF	TGTGCCAGCTTGATAACCCCTTCGGGGGGGCCTGCGACCCAGTACTTC
TRBJ2-2	15	TRBD1	TRBV28	NA	CASRPGQGAGGELFF	TGTGCCAGCAGACCGGGACAGGGGGCCGGCGGGGAGCTGTTTTTT
TRBJ1-2	15	NA	TRBV2	NA	CASSEGAGGGYGYTF	TGTGCCAGCAGTGAAGGAGCTGGGGGAGGCTATGGCTACACCTTC
TRBJ2-1	16	TRBD1	TRBV19	once	CASSVGQDLSYNEQFF	TGTGCCAGTAGCGTCGGACAGGACCTTTCCTACAATGAGCAGTTCTTC
TRBJ2-7	15	TRBD1	TRBV5-5	NA	CASSPRDRGELEQYF	TGTGCCAGCAGTCCCCGGGACAGGGGCGAGCTCGAGCAGTACTTC
TRBJ2-2	14	NA	TRBV19	NA	CASSMFLATGELFF	TGTGCCAGTAGTATGTTTCTAGCCACCGGGGAGCTGTTTTTT
TRBJ1-5	13	NA	TRBV28	NA	CASSSGGHQPQHF	TGTGCCAGCAGCTCGGGGGGGCATCAGCCCCAGCATTTT
TRBJ2-5	11	NA	TRBV14	NA	CANKNQETQYF	TGTGCCAACAAGAACCAAGAGACCCAGTACTTC
TRBJ1-1	15	NA	TRBV13	NA	CASSLEGQPNTEAFF	TGTGCCAGCAGCTTAGAAGGACAGCCGAACACTGAAGCTTTCTTT
TRBJ2-3	14	TRBD2	TRBV5-6	few	CASIRGGTTDTQYF	TGTGCCAGCATCCGGGGGGGGACCACAGATACGCAGTATTTT
TRBJ2-7	14	NA	TRBV6-1	NA	CASSENWGQDEQYF	TGTGCCAGCAGTGAAAATTGGGGGCAGGACGAGCAGTACTTC
TRBJ1-4	16	TRBD1	TRBV4-1	NA	CASSHPTSQGGEKLFF	TGCGCCAGCAGCCATCCAACTTCACAGGGGGGGGAAAAACTGTTTTTT
TRBJ2-7	12	NA	TRBV5-6	NA	CASSLASYEQYF	TGTGCCAGCAGCTTGGCATCCTACGAGCAGTACTTC
TRBJ1-2	17	TRBD1	TRBV4-3	NA	CASSPGAGTELNYGYTF	TGCGCCAGCAGCCCTGGGGCCGGGACAGAGCTTAACTATGGCTACACCTTC
TRBJ2-3	14	NA	TRBV6-6	few	CAAQPGHFTDTQYF	TGTGCCGCCCAACCGGGACACTTCACAGATACGCAGTATTTT
TRBJ2-5	12	NA	TRBV19	once	CASSVTSGSQYF	TGTGCCAGTAGTGTGACATCGGGGTCCCAGTACTTC
TRBJ2-7	17	TRBD1	TRBV27	NA	CASSLARPSTGGYEQYF	TGTGCCAGCAGTTTAGCACGGCCAAGCACAGGGGGCTACGAGCAGTACTTC
TRBJ2-1	14	NA	TRBV7-8	NA	CASSFRVPYNEQFF	TGTGCCAGCAGCTTCAGGGTACCTTACAATGAGCAGTTCTTC